This is a list of T cell receptor beta chains from one sample in a study of OX40 agonist ivuxolimab in advanced cancers. Data came from immunoSEQ multiplex PCR; TCRdb stores just in-frame clones and leaves some out. The data hold 70,000 or so clones, with approximately 81% observed a single time. Sequenced here: CD4+ or CD8+ T cells sorted from blood, sampled in a trial of the OX40 agonist ivuxolimab. These receptors came from an adult with an advanced solid tumor such as melanoma, head and neck, liver or kidney cancer. The CDR3 runs from the conserved cysteine through the conserved F or W.

TRBV30,TRBJ1-2,CAWSDPARYYGYTF
TRBV5-4,TRBJ1-1,CASSLDGGPSTEAFF
TRBV5-1,TRBJ2-7,CASSLTSRGSGDEQYF
TRBV5-1,TRBJ2-1,CASSLVGSSYNEQFF
TRBV29-1,TRBJ2-3,CSVDKGGVTDTQYF
TRBV5-4,TRBJ2-5,CASSSASRGTTPRETQYF
TRBV5-5,TRBJ1-2,CASSLDSYYGYTF
TRBV6-6,TRBJ2-1,CASSYSQAGGNEQFF
TRBV7-2,TRBJ1-2,CASVLRGSYGYTF
TRBV14,TRBJ2-5,CASSQEKGPGQGQRETQYF
TRBV5-1,TRBJ1-2,CASSLARGGYGYTF
TRBV10-1,TRBJ2-4,CASSPGQVAKNIQYF
TRBV27,TRBJ1-1,CASTKGGANTEAFF
TRBV11-3,TRBJ2-1,CASSLARGELEQFF
TRBV19,TRBJ2-7,CASSIDLQGARYEQYF
TRBV18,TRBJ2-1,CASSPGRSSYNEQFF
TRBV6-4,TRBJ1-2,CASSFLGTSGYTF
TRBV10-1,TRBJ2-7,CASSRTGGYEQYF
TRBV6-1,TRBJ1-1,CASSHQNTEAFF
TRBV5-1,TRBJ2-5,CASSSGPLSSETQYF